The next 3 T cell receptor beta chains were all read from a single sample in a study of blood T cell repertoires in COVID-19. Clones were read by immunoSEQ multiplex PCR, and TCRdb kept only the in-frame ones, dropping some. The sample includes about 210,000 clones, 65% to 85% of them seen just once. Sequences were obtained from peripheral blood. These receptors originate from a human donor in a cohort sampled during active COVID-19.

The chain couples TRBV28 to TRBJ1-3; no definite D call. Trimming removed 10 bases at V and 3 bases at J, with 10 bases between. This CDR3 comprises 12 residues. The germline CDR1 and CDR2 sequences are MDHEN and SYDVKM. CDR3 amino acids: CATRTFGNTIYF. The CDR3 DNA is TGTGCCACACGGACTTTTGGAAACACCATATATTTT.

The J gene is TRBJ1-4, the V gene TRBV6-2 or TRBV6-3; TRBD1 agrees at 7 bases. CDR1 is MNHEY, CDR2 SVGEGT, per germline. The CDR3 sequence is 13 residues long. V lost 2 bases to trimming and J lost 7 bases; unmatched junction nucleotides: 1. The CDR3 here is CASSYRGPEKLFF. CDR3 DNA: TGTGCCAGCAGTTACAGGGGGCCTGAAAAACTGTTTTTT.

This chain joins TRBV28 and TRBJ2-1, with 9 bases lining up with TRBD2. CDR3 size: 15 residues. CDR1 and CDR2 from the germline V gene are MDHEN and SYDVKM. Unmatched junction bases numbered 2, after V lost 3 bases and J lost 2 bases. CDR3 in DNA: TGTGCCAGCAGTTTCGGCGGGAGGGCCTACAATGAGCAGTTCTTC. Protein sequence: CASSFGGRAYNEQFF.